Sequencing of this T cell receptor beta chain was carried out in a study of blood T cell repertoires in COVID-19. Study-wide background: Donors in the United States, Italy and Spain gave samples during acute or convalescent COVID-19.

CDR1 is SGHNT, CDR2 YYREEE, per germline (reference sequence). The V and J ends lost 2 bases and 4 bases respectively, with 12 bases between them. The CDR3 sequence is 15 residues long. This clone was seen more than once but under ten times. As handled by the study authors: The assay estimated nucleated cells by amplifying reference gene primers. TCRdb keeps only in-frame clones here, not all; method: immunoSEQ multiplex PCR. V, J and clone size are taken as reported in that table, and D and trimming were inferred from the DNA itself. The data contain some 270,000 clones, around 85% of them singletons.

The chain joins TRBV5-4 to TRBJ1-4, with D possibly being TRBD1 (5 bases). The sequenced sample consisted of peripheral blood. This clonotype was sampled from a human donor with COVID-19, enrolled during active disease. The donor label of this sample is uncertain. The CDR3 is CASSLRGGLNEKLFF. For the CDR3, the DNA is TGTGCCAGCAGCTTAAGGGGCGGTCTTAATGAAAAACTGTTTTTT.